This is a list of T cell receptor beta chains from one sample in a study of CD8 T cells in Susac syndrome. MiXCR, run by TCRdb on the immunoSEQ multiplex PCR reads, gives a single entry per CDR3 protein. The data show about 430,000 distinct CDR3 sequences, more than 80% seen once. The sequenced material came from CD8+ T cells from PBMCs. Receptors originate from a human donor with multiple sclerosis. CDR3s include the opening cysteine and the closing phenylalanine or tryptophan. D genes are given only for firm matches. Clone size is not always given. Where it is, it says once, few, many or a class for expanded clones.

v_call: TRBV30; j_call: TRBJ1-5; d_call: TRBD1; clone_size: .; cdr3_nt: TGTGCCTGGAGTGCCGTTGGGGACAGGGGGGAATTTCAGCCCCAGCATTTT; cdr3_aa: CAWSAVGDRGEFQPQHF
v_call: TRBV4-1; j_call: TRBJ2-1; d_call: .; clone_size: .; cdr3_nt: TGCGCCAGCAGCCAAGATAAGGTGAGCTCCTACAATGAGCAGTTCTTC; cdr3_aa: CASSQDKVSSYNEQFF
v_call: TRBV19; j_call: TRBJ2-7; d_call: TRBD1; clone_size: once; cdr3_nt: TGTGCCAGTAGTGTGGGACAGGGGCTCTACGAGCAGTACTTC; cdr3_aa: CASSVGQGLYEQYF
v_call: TRBV11-2; j_call: TRBJ2-1; d_call: .; clone_size: .; cdr3_nt: TGTGCCAGCAGCTTAGATTCTTTTGGGACTGGGCACAATGAGCAGTTCTTC; cdr3_aa: CASSLDSFGTGHNEQFF
v_call: TRBV6-1; j_call: TRBJ1-1; d_call: .; clone_size: .; cdr3_nt: TGTGCCAGCAGTGATAGAAGGATGAACACTGAAGCTTTCTTT; cdr3_aa: CASSDRRMNTEAFF
v_call: TRBV20-1; j_call: TRBJ2-5; d_call: .; clone_size: .; cdr3_nt: TGCAGTGCTAGTTCAGAAGCCCAGTACTTC; cdr3_aa: CSASSEAQYF
v_call: TRBV2; j_call: TRBJ2-1; d_call: TRBD1; clone_size: once; cdr3_nt: TGTGCCAGCATGGGACAGGGCTATGAGCAGTTCTTC; cdr3_aa: CASMGQGYEQFF
v_call: TRBV5-6; j_call: TRBJ2-7; d_call: .; clone_size: few; cdr3_nt: TGTGCCAGCAGCTTCAGAGGGGCCCACGAGCAGTACTTC; cdr3_aa: CASSFRGAHEQYF
v_call: TRBV18; j_call: TRBJ1-5; d_call: .; clone_size: .; cdr3_nt: TGTGCCAGCTCACCACGATATAGCAATCAGCCCCAGCATTTT; cdr3_aa: CASSPRYSNQPQHF
v_call: TRBV6-1; j_call: TRBJ1-5; d_call: .; clone_size: few; cdr3_nt: TGTGCCAGCAGTGGAGACGTTAGCAATCAGCCCCAGCATTTT; cdr3_aa: CASSGDVSNQPQHF
v_call: TRBV27; j_call: TRBJ2-3; d_call: .; clone_size: .; cdr3_nt: TGTGCCAGCAGTTTTTGGGGCACAGATACGCAGTATTTT; cdr3_aa: CASSFWGTDTQYF
v_call: TRBV4-1; j_call: TRBJ2-7; d_call: .; clone_size: .; cdr3_nt: TGCGCCAGCAGCCAAGGGCCGAGCAGGGGTAGTTGGGACGAGCAGTACTTC; cdr3_aa: CASSQGPSRGSWDEQYF
v_call: TRBV7-2; j_call: TRBJ2-3; d_call: TRBD2; clone_size: .; cdr3_nt: TGTGCCAGCGGATACACGGGGGGGCTGGGCACAGATACGCAGTATTTT; cdr3_aa: CASGYTGGLGTDTQYF
v_call: TRBV7-9; j_call: TRBJ2-3; d_call: TRBD1; clone_size: .; cdr3_nt: TGTGCCAGCAGCTTACTGGGACAGGGTGGCACAGATACGCAGTATTTT; cdr3_aa: CASSLLGQGGTDTQYF
v_call: TRBV18; j_call: TRBJ2-3; d_call: .; clone_size: .; cdr3_nt: TGTGCCAGCTCACCAGTAGTGGAGGGGGCGTTCGATACGCAGTATTTT; cdr3_aa: CASSPVVEGAFDTQYF
v_call: TRBV12-3/TRBV12-4; j_call: TRBJ2-2; d_call: .; clone_size: .; cdr3_nt: TGTGCCAGCAGTTTCAGCGAAACCGGGGAGCTGTTTTTT; cdr3_aa: CASSFSETGELFF
v_call: TRBV6-5; j_call: TRBJ2-2; d_call: .; clone_size: .; cdr3_nt: TGTGCCAGCAGTTACCCTCTAAGGGGCAGGGAGATAAACACCGGGGAGCTGTTTTTT; cdr3_aa: CASSYPLRGREINTGELFF
v_call: TRBV11-2; j_call: TRBJ2-2; d_call: .; clone_size: once; cdr3_nt: TGTGCCAGCAGCTTGGCACTAACCACCGGGGAGCTGTTTTTT; cdr3_aa: CASSLALTTGELFF
v_call: TRBV6-5; j_call: TRBJ1-4; d_call: TRBD1; clone_size: .; cdr3_nt: TGTGCCAGCAGCCCCGACAGGGCGGATGAAAAACTGTTTTTT; cdr3_aa: CASSPDRADEKLFF
v_call: TRBV19; j_call: TRBJ2-1; d_call: .; clone_size: .; cdr3_nt: TGTGCCAGTAGTTCGGAGGGGATGGACAATGAGCAGTTCTTC; cdr3_aa: CASSSEGMDNEQFF
v_call: TRBV10-3; j_call: TRBJ2-7; d_call: .; clone_size: .; cdr3_nt: TGTGCCACCGGGACAAATCATTACGAGCAGTACTTC; cdr3_aa: CATGTNHYEQYF
v_call: TRBV18; j_call: TRBJ1-1; d_call: .; clone_size: .; cdr3_nt: TGTGCCAGCTCATCTACCGACGCGGGTAACACTGAAGCTTTCTTT; cdr3_aa: CASSSTDAGNTEAFF
v_call: TRBV27; j_call: TRBJ2-1; d_call: TRBD1; clone_size: once; cdr3_nt: TGTGCCAGCAGTTTATCAGGCCAGGGGGCTACCTACAATGAGCAGTTCTTC; cdr3_aa: CASSLSGQGATYNEQFF
v_call: TRBV4-1; j_call: TRBJ1-6; d_call: .; clone_size: .; cdr3_nt: TGCGCCAGCAGCCAAGATTCAGGGGATCTCTTTTCACCCCTCCACTTT; cdr3_aa: CASSQDSGDLFSPLHF
v_call: TRBV5-5; j_call: TRBJ2-2; d_call: TRBD1; clone_size: .; cdr3_nt: TGTGCCAGCAGCCCCGACAGGGGGGCCGGGGAGCTGTTTTTT; cdr3_aa: CASSPDRGAGELFF
v_call: TRBV24-1; j_call: TRBJ2-2; d_call: TRBD1; clone_size: once; cdr3_nt: TGTGCCACCAGTGCAGGGGGCGGCGGCGGGGAGCTGTTTTTT; cdr3_aa: CATSAGGGGGELFF
v_call: TRBV3-1; j_call: TRBJ1-2; d_call: .; clone_size: .; cdr3_nt: TGTGCCAGCAGCCAAGGTCCAGGGGTGGGCCATGGCTACACCTTC; cdr3_aa: CASSQGPGVGHGYTF
v_call: TRBV10-3; j_call: TRBJ2-2; d_call: TRBD2; clone_size: .; cdr3_nt: TGTGCCATCGGACTAGCGGAGAACACCGGGGAGCTGTTTTTT; cdr3_aa: CAIGLAENTGELFF
v_call: TRBV27; j_call: TRBJ2-7; d_call: TRBD1; clone_size: .; cdr3_nt: TGTGCCAGCAGTTTGCGGTCAGGGGGCCGGTACGAGCAGTACTTC; cdr3_aa: CASSLRSGGRYEQYF
v_call: TRBV20-1; j_call: TRBJ1-2; d_call: TRBD1; clone_size: .; cdr3_nt: TGCAGTGCTAGGACAGGGGGCGAGGTGGACTATGGCTACACCTTC; cdr3_aa: CSARTGGEVDYGYTF
v_call: TRBV5-5; j_call: TRBJ2-7; d_call: TRBD1; clone_size: .; cdr3_nt: TGTGCCAGCAGTCCCACCGGGACAGGGGCCCTCTCACTCTCCTACGAGCAGTACTTC; cdr3_aa: CASSPTGTGALSLSYEQYF
v_call: TRBV6-2/TRBV6-3; j_call: TRBJ2-7; d_call: TRBD2; clone_size: .; cdr3_nt: TGTGCCAGCAGTTACGGGACTAGCGGGAGCGGCGAGCACGAGCAGTACTTC; cdr3_aa: CASSYGTSGSGEHEQYF
v_call: TRBV4-1; j_call: TRBJ2-7; d_call: TRBD2; clone_size: .; cdr3_nt: TGCGCCAGCAGCCCGCGGGGGTCTGCCTACGAGCAGTACTTC; cdr3_aa: CASSPRGSAYEQYF
v_call: TRBV10-3; j_call: TRBJ2-1; d_call: .; clone_size: .; cdr3_nt: TGTGCCATCAGTGAGTCGGTCGGCCTCAATGAGCAGTTCTTC; cdr3_aa: CAISESVGLNEQFF
v_call: TRBV6-4; j_call: TRBJ2-6; d_call: .; clone_size: .; cdr3_nt: TGTGCCACCAAGATTCCCACGGGGGACTCTGGGGCCAACGTCCTGACTTTC; cdr3_aa: CATKIPTGDSGANVLTF
v_call: TRBV28; j_call: TRBJ2-5; d_call: .; clone_size: once; cdr3_nt: TGTGCCAGCAGTGGGCGTAGTGAGACCCAGTACTTC; cdr3_aa: CASSGRSETQYF
v_call: TRBV9; j_call: TRBJ2-7; d_call: TRBD1; clone_size: .; cdr3_nt: TGTGCCAGCAGCGTAGCGACAGGGGATTCCTACGAGCAGTACTTC; cdr3_aa: CASSVATGDSYEQYF
v_call: TRBV19; j_call: TRBJ2-1; d_call: .; clone_size: .; cdr3_nt: TGTGCCAGTAAAATGCAGCGCCCCCGGTCTTACAATGAGCAGTTCTTC; cdr3_aa: CASKMQRPRSYNEQFF
v_call: TRBV6-1; j_call: TRBJ2-3; d_call: .; clone_size: .; cdr3_nt: TGTGCCAGCAGGGATGAGGGATTTACGCAGTATTTT; cdr3_aa: CASRDEGFTQYF
v_call: TRBV12-3/TRBV12-4; j_call: TRBJ1-1; d_call: .; clone_size: .; cdr3_nt: TGTGCCAGCAAGACTGGTAGGCCGGGCACTGAAGCTTTCTTT; cdr3_aa: CASKTGRPGTEAFF
v_call: TRBV5-4; j_call: TRBJ2-7; d_call: TRBD2; clone_size: few; cdr3_nt: TGTGCCAGCAGCGGAACTACCGGGACTAGCGGGAACTACGAGCAGTACTTC; cdr3_aa: CASSGTTGTSGNYEQYF
v_call: TRBV7-6; j_call: TRBJ1-2; d_call: TRBD1; clone_size: once; cdr3_nt: TGTGCCAGCAGCCCAGGTCCAGGGGGCGCAGGAACTTCTAACTATGGCTACACCTTC; cdr3_aa: CASSPGPGGAGTSNYGYTF
v_call: TRBV29-1; j_call: TRBJ1-3; d_call: .; clone_size: .; cdr3_nt: TGCAGCGTTGAAGAGGTAGTCTCTGGAAACACCATATATTTT; cdr3_aa: CSVEEVVSGNTIYF
v_call: TRBV5-5; j_call: TRBJ2-7; d_call: .; clone_size: .; cdr3_nt: TGTGCCAGCAGCTCCCCCGACAGTCCCTACGAGCAGTACTTC; cdr3_aa: CASSSPDSPYEQYF
v_call: TRBV18; j_call: TRBJ1-6; d_call: .; clone_size: .; cdr3_nt: TGTGCCAGCTCACAGAGTAACCTGAAATATAATTCACCCCTCCACTTT; cdr3_aa: CASSQSNLKYNSPLHF
v_call: TRBV30; j_call: TRBJ2-7; d_call: .; clone_size: .; cdr3_nt: TGTGCCTGGAGGTTCGGGCAGGCCCCCTACGAGCAGTACTTC; cdr3_aa: CAWRFGQAPYEQYF
v_call: TRBV6-5; j_call: TRBJ1-6; d_call: TRBD1; clone_size: .; cdr3_nt: TGTGCCAGCAGTTCCGAGGACAGGGGGTATTCACCCCTCCACTTT; cdr3_aa: CASSSEDRGYSPLHF
v_call: TRBV4-2; j_call: TRBJ2-7; d_call: TRBD2; clone_size: .; cdr3_nt: TGTGCCAGCAGCCAACTTGGATCCGGGACTAGCGTCTACGAGCAGTACTTC; cdr3_aa: CASSQLGSGTSVYEQYF
v_call: TRBV9; j_call: TRBJ1-2; d_call: .; clone_size: .; cdr3_nt: TGTGCCAGCAGCCCCCTTTCGTTTGGGGGGAACTATGGCTACACCTTC; cdr3_aa: CASSPLSFGGNYGYTF
v_call: TRBV6-1; j_call: TRBJ2-1; d_call: .; clone_size: .; cdr3_nt: TGTGCCAGCAGCCCCACCGGCCCGGGACTGTCCTACAATGAGCAGTTCTTC; cdr3_aa: CASSPTGPGLSYNEQFF
v_call: TRBV4-1; j_call: TRBJ2-1; d_call: TRBD2; clone_size: .; cdr3_nt: TGCGCCAGCAGCCAAGTTAAGGCTAGCGGGATGAATGAGCAGTTCTTC; cdr3_aa: CASSQVKASGMNEQFF
v_call: TRBV28; j_call: TRBJ2-3; d_call: .; clone_size: .; cdr3_nt: TGTGCCAGCAGTTTATGGCCCCGGGGTCTCACAGATACGCAGTATTTT; cdr3_aa: CASSLWPRGLTDTQYF
v_call: TRBV30; j_call: TRBJ2-1; d_call: TRBD2; clone_size: .; cdr3_nt: TGTGCCGTTGATTGGGGGGGGGACTACAATGAGCAGTTCTTC; cdr3_aa: CAVDWGGDYNEQFF
v_call: TRBV28; j_call: TRBJ2-5; d_call: TRBD1; clone_size: once; cdr3_nt: TGTGCCAGCAGTAGCGGAGGGACAGGGAGTCAAGAGACCCAGTACTTC; cdr3_aa: CASSSGGTGSQETQYF
v_call: TRBV9; j_call: TRBJ2-5; d_call: .; clone_size: .; cdr3_nt: TGTGCCAGCAGCGCCCGGACAGTCCAAGAGACCCAGTACTTC; cdr3_aa: CASSARTVQETQYF
v_call: TRBV29-1; j_call: TRBJ2-5; d_call: TRBD1; clone_size: .; cdr3_nt: TGCAGCGTTCGTCCCGAGACAGGGGGCCTAGAGACCCAGTACTTC; cdr3_aa: CSVRPETGGLETQYF
v_call: TRBV6-5; j_call: TRBJ1-5; d_call: .; clone_size: few; cdr3_nt: TGTGCCAGCAGAATCCGGGCTAGCAATCAGCCCCAGCATTTT; cdr3_aa: CASRIRASNQPQHF
v_call: TRBV5-4; j_call: TRBJ2-1; d_call: TRBD1; clone_size: .; cdr3_nt: TGTGCCAGCAGACAGGGGACCCATAATGAGCAGTTCTTC; cdr3_aa: CASRQGTHNEQFF
v_call: TRBV4-1; j_call: TRBJ2-7; d_call: .; clone_size: .; cdr3_nt: TGCGCCAGCAGCCAAGTGATGGGGGAGACCTACGAGCAGTACTTC; cdr3_aa: CASSQVMGETYEQYF